The clone carrying this T cell receptor beta chain was seen many times. Its target is not known. These data are taken from a study of T-cell reconstitution after alpha-beta-depleted transplantation in children. Researchers prepared the TCRbeta library using unique molecular identifiers, the study reports. Each CDR3 protein is one row after TCRdb ran MiXCR on the PCR reads. The table shows some 550,000 distinct CDR3 sequences, with about 21% occurring only once. Study-wide findings and caveats: After transplant, at about two months, alpha-beta T cells were reportedly derived from several hundred expanded graft clones. T-cell numbers and diversity, one year after transplant, stemmed largely from T cells that were newly produced. Surviving recipient T cells and intrathymic progenitors accounted for some patients' high TCRbeta diversity at day 60.

Germline values: CDR1 LNHNV, CDR2 YYDKDF (reference sequence). V gave up 5 bases and J gave up 5 bases, with 15 bases separating them. This CDR3 has 14 amino acids. The source material was PBMCs, mostly from graft donor cells, sampled 360 days after TCRalphabeta/CD19-depleted stem cell transplant. This sequence originates from a boy younger than two who had a stem cell transplant for acute myeloid leukemia, so the T cells may come from the graft donor. V is TRBV15 and J is TRBJ2-5; D might be TRBD2 (5 bases). Here the CDR3 DNA reads TGTGCCACCAGCCCCGGACTGATACAGGAGACCCAGTACTTC. Its translation: CATSPGLIQETQYF.